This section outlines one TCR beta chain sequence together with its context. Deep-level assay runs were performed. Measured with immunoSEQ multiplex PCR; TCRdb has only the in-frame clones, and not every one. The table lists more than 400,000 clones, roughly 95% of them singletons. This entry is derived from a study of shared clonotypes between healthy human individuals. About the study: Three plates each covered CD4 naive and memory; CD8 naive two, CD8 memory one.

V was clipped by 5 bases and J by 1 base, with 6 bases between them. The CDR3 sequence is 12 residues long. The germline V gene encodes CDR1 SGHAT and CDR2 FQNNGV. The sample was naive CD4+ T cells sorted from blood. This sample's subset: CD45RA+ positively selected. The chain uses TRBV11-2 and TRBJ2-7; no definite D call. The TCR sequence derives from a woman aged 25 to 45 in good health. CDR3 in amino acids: CASSPPSYEQYF. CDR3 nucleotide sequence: TGTGCCAGCAGCCCTCCATCCTACGAGCAGTACTTC.